This record concerns one TCR beta chain sequence. The PCR employed 60 Vbeta primers together with 13 Jbeta primers. This table comes from immunoSEQ multiplex PCR, and its TCRdb copy is limited to in-frame clones, with some not included. This sample's table has around 140,000 clones. This entry comes from a study of cytomegalovirus exposure and HLA in healthy donors. The germline V and J ends were trimmed by 8 bases and 5 bases, with 18 bases remaining between them. The CDR3 totals 13 residues. Germline CDR1 and CDR2: SQVTM and ANQGSEA. The sequencing sample was made of PBMCs. The chain has TRBV29-1 and TRBJ1-1, with D maybe TRBD1 (6 bases). The sequence derives from a woman aged 40 to 50 in good health and CMV-seronegative. This CDR3 is CSSYEGGSTEAFF. The CDR3 DNA follows: TGCAGCTCCTACGAGGGGGGGAGTACTGAAGCTTTCTTT. The full variable domain, rest sourced from reference TRBV29-1 and TRBJ1-1, is SAVISQKPSRDICQRGTSLTIQCQVDSQVTMMFWYRQQPGQSLTLIATANQGSEATYESGFVIDKFPISRPNLTFSTLTVSNMSPEDSSIYLCSSYEGGSTEAFFGQGTRLTVV.